The 27 T cell receptor beta chains listed next were all sequenced from one sample in a study of blood T cells in healthy people across ages. Alongside a J-beta primer mix, a sample-barcoded 5' primer served in a second PCR lasting about 7 to 11 cycles. TCRdb independently ran MiXCR on the 5' RACE reads; one entry per CDR3 protein. The table records some 1.4 million distinct CDR3 sequences, 42% of them present only once. The sample taken for sequencing was blood. The receptors come from a woman under 30 in good health.

The J gene is TRBJ1-2, the V gene TRBV6-6; possible D gene TRBD1, 5 bases. Per germline, CDR1 MNHNY and CDR2 SVGAGI (reference sequence). This CDR3 contains 14 residues. The V end was cut by 6 bases, the J end by 4 bases, with 15 bases between. The CDR3 sequence is CASSPGGDLYGYTF. In DNA form, the CDR3 reads TGTGCCAGCAGCCCCGGGGGGGACCTCTATGGCTACACCTTC.

This sequence joins TRBV6-5 and TRBJ2-5; 8 bases map to TRBD1. The assigned J gene may be wrong: the sequence end matches TRBJ2-7 better. The CDR3 has 16 amino acids. Looked up from germline, CDR1 is MNHEY and CDR2 is SVGAGI. The CDR3 nucleotides are TGTGCCAGCAGTTCCCGAGTCAGGGGGCTCGGCAACGAGCAGTACTTC. It yields the protein CASSSRVRGLGNEQYF.

The V call is TRBV5-1, the J call TRBJ1-1, with 8 bases identical to TRBD1. CDR1 is SGHRS and CDR2 is YFSETQ in the germline V gene. The CDR3 consists of 14 residues. V lost 3 bases and J lost 6; bases outside the gene matches: 7. Here the CDR3 reads CASSSGQDDPEAFF. The DNA of the CDR3 is TGCGCCAGCAGCTCGGGACAGGATGATCCTGAAGCTTTCTTT.

The CDR3 coding sequence is TGCAGCACCTCCCGGGGAAACGAGCAGTACTTC. Protein product: CSTSRGNEQYF. This sequence joins TRBV20-1 and TRBJ2-7; D is perhaps TRBD2 (5 bases). CDR1 DFQATT and CDR2 SNEGSKA come from the germline V gene (reference sequence). The CDR3 spans 11 residues.

Here the CDR3 DNA reads TGTGCCAGCAGTTACTCCGGGGCAGCCAAAAACATTCAGTACTTC. Translation gives CASSYSGAAKNIQYF. The chain carries TRBV6-5 and TRBJ2-4; TRBD1 or TRBD2 may be the D gene (5 bases each). Germline-derived CDR1 and CDR2 are MNHEY and SVGAGI. V was trimmed by 0 bases and J by 0 bases, leaving 6 bases between them. The CDR3 extends over 15 amino acids.

This clonotype was seen more than once but under ten times. The chain is built from TRBV7-2 and TRBJ2-4, with TRBD2 matching over 8 bases. The tail of the sequence fits TRBJ2-7 better, so the J call may be wrong. Germline V gene data show CDR1 as SGHTA and CDR2 as FQGNSA. This CDR3 has 16 amino acids. The CDR3 is CASSSGLAATAYEQYF. The CDR3 coding sequence is TGTGCCAGCAGCTCTGGACTAGCAGCTACGGCCTACGAGCAGTACTTC.

This chain uses TRBV14 with TRBJ1-4; weak D call: TRBD1 (5 bases). The V end lost 1 base, the J end lost 3 bases, and 12 bases lay between the germline ends. CDR3 length: 16 residues. Germline-derived CDR1 and CDR2 are SGHDN and FVKESK. Here the CDR3 reads CASSQVGEGANEKLFF. The CDR3 region has the DNA TGTGCCAGCAGCCAAGTGGGGGAAGGGGCTAATGAAAAACTGTTTTTT.

This clonotype was seen just once. The V gene is TRBV3-1, the J gene TRBJ1-5; D gene uncertain. This CDR3 contains 15 residues. With 1 base removed from V and 3 bases from J, the gap between germline ends came to 10 bases. CDR1 and CDR2 (germline): LGHDT, YNNKEL (reference sequence). This CDR3 is CASSQGIGINQPQHF. For the CDR3, the DNA is TGTGCCAGCAGCCAAGGGATAGGGATCAATCAGCCCCAGCATTTT.

In the case of this clonotype: A read error may explain this, as a much larger clone is one base away. This chain uses TRBV20-1 with TRBJ1-1; 9 bases match TRBD1. The CDR3 consists of 12 residues. Germline V lookup: CDR1 DFQATT, CDR2 SNEGSKA (reference sequence). The DNA for the CDR3 is TGCAGGGTTGGACAGGGGTCCACTGAAGCTTTCTTT. Encoded protein: CRVGQGSTEAFF.

The rearrangement links TRBV12-3 or TRBV12-4 to TRBJ2-3; 7 positions match TRBD1. The V and J ends lost 6 bases and 5 bases, in that order; junction bases with no gene match: 11. This CDR3 spans 15 amino acids. The CDR3, as DNA: TGTGCCAGCAGAGCCGGACAGGCCGAAAGAGATACGCAGTATTTT. Protein sequence: CASRAGQAERDTQYF.

The chain couples TRBV6-4 to TRBJ2-5; no clear D gene. This CDR3 has 13 residues. V lost 4 bases, J lost 5 bases, and 11 bases lay in between. The germline gives CDR1 MRHNA, CDR2 SNTAGT. CDR3 in amino acids: CASSANGLETQYF. CDR3 in DNA: TGTGCCAGCAGTGCCAATGGGTTGGAGACCCAGTACTTC.

This clonotype has just a few counts. The chain has TRBV5-1 and TRBJ2-5; 10 bases are a match to TRBD2. The junction had 5 bases not matched to a gene; V was cut back by 2 bases and J by 1 base. The germline CDR1 and CDR2 sequences are SGHRS and YFSETQ. The CDR3 length is 16 residues. The CDR3 region has the DNA TGCGCCAGCAGCTTATCCAGCGGGGGGGTCCAAGAGACCCAGTACTTC. Protein: CASSLSSGGVQETQYF. The whole variable domain, filled in from reference TRBV5-1 and TRBJ2-5, reads KAGVTQTPRYLIKTRGQQVTLSCSPISGHRSVSWYQQTPGQGLQFLFEYFSETQRNKGNFPGRFSGRQFSNSRSEMNVSTLELGDSALYLCASSLSSGGVQETQYFGPGTRLLVL.

The genes are TRBV15 and TRBJ2-3; D unresolved. V was trimmed by 3 bases and J by 3 bases, leaving 7 bases between them. This CDR3 has 13 amino acids. Germline-derived CDR1 and CDR2 are LNHNV and YYDKDF (reference sequence). This CDR3 is CATSSPPTDTQYF. CDR3 in DNA: TGTGCCACCAGCAGCCCTCCAACAGATACGCAGTATTTT.

The chain recombines TRBV4-1 with TRBJ1-2; possibly TRBD1 for D (6 bases). V was trimmed by 1 base and J by 7 bases, leaving 10 bases between them. CDR1 and CDR2 from the germline V gene are MGHRA and YSYEKL. The CDR3 sequence is 13 residues long. Here the CDR3 reads CASSQALGAGYTF. In DNA, the CDR3 is TGCGCCAGCAGCCAAGCCTTGGGGGCTGGCTACACCTTC.

The chain uses TRBV20-1 and TRBJ1-2; no definite D call. This CDR3 has 12 amino acids. Deletions cut 1 base from V and 4 bases from J, with 7 bases between. The germline gives CDR1 DFQATT, CDR2 SNEGSKA (reference sequence). CDR3: CSARVDFYGYTF. CDR3 bases: TGCAGTGCTAGAGTTGATTTCTATGGCTACACCTTC.

The chain has TRBV2 and TRBJ1-2; possible D gene TRBD1, 5 bases. Between the trimmed V and J ends, which lost 0 bases and 7 bases, there was a span of 15 bases. Germline V gene lookup returns CDR1 SNHLY and CDR2 FYNNEI. This CDR3 contains 15 residues. CDR3 coding DNA: TGTGCCAGCAGTGAAGCGCCCAGGGAGGGAAGTGGCTACACCTTC. It encodes CASSEAPREGSGYTF.

The gene calls are TRBV4-1 and TRBJ2-5; TRBD2 is a possible D gene (6 bases). V was pared by 1 base and J by 1 base, with 16 bases between. Germline loops: CDR1 MGHRA, CDR2 YSYEKL. The CDR3 consists of 17 residues. In DNA, the CDR3 is TGCGCCAGCAGCCAAGCTGGCGGGGCCCCTTTCCAAGAGACCCAGTACTTC. Its translation is CASSQAGGAPFQETQYF.

The chain employs TRBV27 and TRBJ2-6, with D possibly being TRBD1 (6 bases). This CDR3 region has 16 residues. Germline lookup yields CDR1 MNHEY and CDR2 SMNVEV (reference sequence). The ends were cut back, 2 bases at V and 2 bases at J, with 10 bases in the middle. This CDR3 is CASSLPQGTGANVLTF. CDR3 bases: TGTGCCAGCAGTTTACCCCAGGGGACTGGGGCCAACGTCCTGACTTTC.

This clonotype has just a few counts. The V call is TRBV10-3, the J call TRBJ2-3; TRBD2 aligns across 10 bases. The CDR3 spans 15 residues. CDR1 and CDR2 (germline): ENHRY, SYGVKD. V lost 0 bases, J lost 6 bases, and 3 bases stayed unmatched. CDR3 nucleotide sequence: TGTGCCATCAGTGAGTCGAAGCGGGGGGGTGATACGCAGTATTTT. Encoded protein: CAISESKRGGDTQYF.

Remarks on this clonotype: The junction shows a germline mismatch at one end, possibly a read error. V usage is TRBV6-1 and J usage is TRBJ2-1, with D possibly matching TRBD1 (5 bases). From germline, CDR1 is MNHNS and CDR2 SASEGT. The CDR3 is made up of 15 amino acids. The CDR3 region has the DNA TGTGCCAGCAGTGAAGCCCCACAGGCCTACAATGAGAAGTTCTTC. Its translation is CASSEAPQAYNEKFF.

The V and J genes are TRBV29-1 and TRBJ1-2, with D tentatively TRBD1 (5 bases). V gave up 3 bases and J gave up 7 bases, with 15 bases separating them. Germline V CDR1 and CDR2: SQVTM, ANQGSEA. CDR3 length: 13 residues. In DNA form, the CDR3 reads TGCAGCGTTGAGGCAGCCAGGAGGGGTGGCTACACCTTC. Its translation: CSVEAARRGGYTF.

The chain uses TRBV6-1 and TRBJ2-7, with D tentatively TRBD2 (6 bases). This CDR3 contains 16 residues. Germline V gives CDR1 MNHNS, CDR2 SASEGT. V gave up 8 bases and J gave up 2 bases, with 22 bases separating them. The DNA for the CDR3 is TGTGCCAGCCGACGGCTAGCGAGTCCACTAACCTACGAGCAGTACTTC. Encoded protein: CASRRLASPLTYEQYF.

The genes are TRBV4-1 and TRBJ1-1; tentative D call: TRBD1 (6 bases). CDR3 size: 15 residues. Looked up from germline, CDR1 is MGHRA and CDR2 is YSYEKL. V lost 3 bases and J 0 bases, leaving 11 bases between the germline ends. The DNA of the CDR3 is TGCGCCAGCAGCCAGGAAACAGGGTTGAACACTGAAGCTTTCTTT. This codes for CASSQETGLNTEAFF.

This clonotype was seen only a few times. V is TRBV9 and J is TRBJ2-3; 12 bases are a match to TRBD1. Germline CDR1 and CDR2: SGDLS and YYNGEE. Trimming at V came to 4 bases and at J to 2 bases, leaving 8 bases not matched to a gene. CDR3 length: 17 amino acids. CDR3 bases: TGTGCCAGCAGCTCCGACGGGACAGGGGGCCCCACAGATACGCAGTATTTT. This translates into CASSSDGTGGPTDTQYF.

This clonotype was picked up one time. The chain recombines TRBV18 with TRBJ2-1; D may be TRBD2 (7 bases). The V gene lost 6 bases and the J gene lost 10 bases, with 22 bases spanning the gap. From germline, CDR1 is KGHSH and CDR2 LQKENI. This CDR3 has 15 amino acids. DNA of the CDR3: TGTGCCAGCTCCCACTCGGAGGGGGGGGTATTGGAGCAGTTCTTC. Residues: CASSHSEGGVLEQFF.

This clonotype was counted only a few times. The V call is TRBV5-1, the J call TRBJ2-1; D perhaps matches TRBD1 (8 bases). CDR3 length equals 14 residues. Germline-derived CDR1 and CDR2 are SGHRS and YFSETQ. V shed 3 bases and J shed 9 bases, with 16 bases lying between them. Here the CDR3 DNA reads TGCGCCAGCAGCTCAACAGGGGGGGAGGGTGAGCAGTTCTTC. Amino acids: CASSSTGGEGEQFF.

The V call is TRBV25-1, the J call TRBJ1-6, with D possibly matching TRBD1 (5 bases). V was shortened by 4 bases and J by 9 bases, with 10 bases between the two germline ends. The CDR3 runs 13 residues. Per germline, CDR1 MGHDK and CDR2 SYGVNS. For the CDR3, the DNA is TGTGCCAGCAGTGCACATGGGGGTTCACCCCTCCACTTT. It specifies CASSAHGGSPLHF.